These T cell receptor beta chains were read from a single sample in a study of cytomegalovirus exposure and HLA in healthy donors. The protocol was immunoSEQ multiplex PCR, while the TCRdb copy is restricted to in-frame clones and leaves out a portion. Listed are approximately 110,000 clones; 6.8% falls within the top ten. The material sequenced was PBMCs. The receptors were gathered from a man aged 40-55 years in good health and CMV-seropositive. Each CDR3 is given with its conserved first and last residue. Each record gives: D gene, CDR3 length, V gene, J gene, CDR3 DNA, CDR3 protein. A D gene is named only where the DNA matches it firmly.

D: -; length: 14; V: TRBV7-6; J: TRBJ2-5; DNA: TGTGCCAGCAGCTTAGACAGGCTATTGGAGACCCAGTACTTC; CDR3: CASSLDRLLETQYF
D: TRBD1; length: 14; V: TRBV2; J: TRBJ2-5; DNA: TGTGCCAGCAAGCTGGGACAGGGGATGGAGACCCAGTACTTC; CDR3: CASKLGQGMETQYF
D: -; length: 13; V: TRBV27; J: TRBJ1-1; DNA: TGTGCCAGCAGTTTCGGGTGGAACACTGAAGCTTTCTTT; CDR3: CASSFGWNTEAFF
D: -; length: 13; V: TRBV6-5; J: TRBJ2-1; DNA: TGTGCCAGCAGCTACGCGTCCTACAATGAGCAGTTCTTC; CDR3: CASSYASYNEQFF
D: TRBD2; length: 16; V: TRBV28; J: TRBJ2-5; DNA: TGTGCCAGCAGTTCCGGACTAGCGGGAGGGGGAGAGACCCAGTACTTC; CDR3: CASSSGLAGGGETQYF
D: TRBD2; length: 16; V: TRBV5-1; J: TRBJ2-1; DNA: TGCGCCAGCAGCCCAGTAGCGGGAGACTCCTACAATGAGCAGTTCTTC; CDR3: CASSPVAGDSYNEQFF
D: TRBD1; length: 14; V: TRBV29-1; J: TRBJ1-2; DNA: TGCAGCGTTGAAGCCTCGGGACAGGGCTTGGGCTACACCTTC; CDR3: CSVEASGQGLGYTF
D: -; length: 11; V: TRBV10-3; J: TRBJ2-1; DNA: TGTGCCATCAGTGACGGGGAGGATCGGTTCTTC; CDR3: CAISDGEDRFF
D: -; length: 13; V: TRBV7-2; J: TRBJ2-1; DNA: TGTGCCAGCAGCTCCTCTTTTACGAGTGAGCAGTTCTTC; CDR3: CASSSSFTSEQFF
D: -; length: 13; V: TRBV9; J: TRBJ2-5; DNA: TGTGCCAGCAGCGTTAGAGCTTCGGAGACCCAGTACTTC; CDR3: CASSVRASETQYF
D: -; length: 11; V: TRBV5-5; J: TRBJ1-1; DNA: TGTGCCAGCAGCGTCGGGACTGAAGCTTTCTTT; CDR3: CASSVGTEAFF
D: -; length: 14; V: TRBV5-5; J: TRBJ1-1; DNA: TGTGCCAGCAGCCCGTGGGGGGGGCGCACTGAAGCTTTCTTT; CDR3: CASSPWGGRTEAFF
D: TRBD2; length: 15; V: TRBV7-8; J: TRBJ2-7; DNA: TGTGCCAGCAGCTTAGTACGGGAGCAGCGGGGCGAGCAGTACTTC; CDR3: CASSLVREQRGEQYF
D: -; length: 16; V: TRBV28; J: TRBJ2-4; DNA: TGTGCCAGCAGACAGGGCCCGTATTTAGCCAAAAACATTCAGTACTTC; CDR3: CASRQGPYLAKNIQYF
D: -; length: 14; V: TRBV7-3; J: TRBJ2-3; DNA: TGTGCCAGCAGCAACCCCGGGGGCACAGATACGCAGTATTTT; CDR3: CASSNPGGTDTQYF
D: -; length: 14; V: TRBV29-1; J: TRBJ1-1; DNA: TGCAGCACCATACCGGGATTATTAAACACTGAAGCTTTCTTT; CDR3: CSTIPGLLNTEAFF
D: -; length: 15; V: TRBV7-2; J: TRBJ2-7; DNA: TGTGCCAGCGCTATGACCCCGGGAGAGAGAGGCGAGCAGTACTTC; CDR3: CASAMTPGERGEQYF
D: -; length: 14; V: TRBV9; J: TRBJ2-7; DNA: TGTGCCAGCAGCGTAGGTAGCGGTGGTTACGAGCAGTACTTC; CDR3: CASSVGSGGYEQYF
D: -; length: 12; V: TRBV7-2; J: TRBJ2-5; DNA: TGTGCCAGCAGCTTCTATGGAGAGACCCAGTACTTC; CDR3: CASSFYGETQYF
D: TRBD1; length: 15; V: TRBV11-2; J: TRBJ1-1; DNA: TGTGCCAGCAGCTCGTGGACAGGGAGGAACACTGAAGCTTTCTTT; CDR3: CASSSWTGRNTEAFF
D: TRBD2; length: 14; V: TRBV7-2; J: TRBJ2-7; DNA: TGTGCCAGCAGCCTCACTAGCGGAGCCTACGAGCAGTACTTC; CDR3: CASSLTSGAYEQYF
D: TRBD2; length: 15; V: TRBV4-2; J: TRBJ2-1; DNA: TGTGCCAGCAGCCCTCGGACTAGCGGGCACAATGAGCAGTTCTTC; CDR3: CASSPRTSGHNEQFF
D: -; length: 14; V: TRBV2; J: TRBJ1-5; DNA: TGTGCCAGTAAGGAGCGGGAGGGGAGTCAGCCCCAGCATTTT; CDR3: CASKEREGSQPQHF
D: -; length: 14; V: TRBV5-1; J: TRBJ2-7; DNA: TGCGCCAGCAGCTCAGAAGAGGTCTCCTACGAGCAGTACTTC; CDR3: CASSSEEVSYEQYF
D: TRBD1; length: 17; V: TRBV7-8; J: TRBJ2-1; DNA: TGTGCCAGCACCCTCGGGGTCCGGGACAGGGGGTTGGAGGAGCAGTTCTTC; CDR3: CASTLGVRDRGLEEQFF
D: TRBD2; length: 16; V: TRBV6-6; J: TRBJ2-2; DNA: TGTGCCAGCAGTTACTTACTAGCGGGGAACACCGGGGAGCTGTTTTTT; CDR3: CASSYLLAGNTGELFF
D: -; length: 15; V: TRBV5-1; J: TRBJ2-2; DNA: TGCGCCAGCAGCTTGGTTTTAACTGGCACCGGGGAGCTGTTTTTT; CDR3: CASSLVLTGTGELFF
D: TRBD1; length: 16; V: TRBV5-4; J: TRBJ1-5; DNA: TGTGCCAGCAGCTTATGGGGACAGGCGAGCAATCAGCCCCAGCATTTT; CDR3: CASSLWGQASNQPQHF
D: TRBD2; length: 16; V: TRBV6-6; J: TRBJ2-7; DNA: TGTGCCAGCAGAACACTTAAGGGCGGGAGCTCCTACGAGCAGTACTTC; CDR3: CASRTLKGGSSYEQYF
D: TRBD2; length: 14; V: TRBV6-6; J: TRBJ2-2; DNA: TGTGCCAGCTCCGGGACTAGACGCACCGGGGAGCTGTTTTTT; CDR3: CASSGTRRTGELFF
D: TRBD2; length: 14; V: TRBV7-2; J: TRBJ2-7; DNA: TGTGCCAGCAGCTCCCTGTGGGGGGGCTACGAGCAGTACTTC; CDR3: CASSSLWGGYEQYF
D: -; length: 16; V: TRBV4-1; J: TRBJ1-3; DNA: TGCGCCAGCAGCCATCCAGGGCAGAACTCTGGAAACACCATATATTTT; CDR3: CASSHPGQNSGNTIYF
D: -; length: 14; V: TRBV19; J: TRBJ1-5; DNA: TGTGCCAGTAGTATCCGGGGAAACAATCAGCCCCAGCATTTT; CDR3: CASSIRGNNQPQHF
D: TRBD1; length: 15; V: TRBV28; J: TRBJ1-2; DNA: TGTGCCAGCAGGGGACAGGGGGCGTACAACTATGGCTACACCTTC; CDR3: CASRGQGAYNYGYTF
D: TRBD1; length: 14; V: TRBV5-1; J: TRBJ1-6; DNA: TGCGCCAGCAGACGCCGGACAGGGGGCGAACCCCTCCACTTT; CDR3: CASRRRTGGEPLHF
D: TRBD1; length: 15; V: TRBV6-5; J: TRBJ2-7; DNA: TGTGCCAGCAGCCAATACCGGGACAGCGACTACGAGCAGTACTTC; CDR3: CASSQYRDSDYEQYF
D: -; length: 14; V: TRBV7-9; J: TRBJ1-1; DNA: TGTGCCAGCAGCTTATTGCAGGGAAACACTGAAGCTTTCTTT; CDR3: CASSLLQGNTEAFF
D: TRBD1; length: 19; V: TRBV15; J: TRBJ1-1; DNA: TGTGCCACCAGCAGAGATCCTCCGGGACAGGGAAAGGCAGGGGCTGAAGCTTTCTTT; CDR3: CATSRDPPGQGKAGAEAFF
D: TRBD1; length: 15; V: TRBV9; J: TRBJ2-7; DNA: TGTGCCAGCAGCGCTGGGACAGCGGCCGCCTACGAGCAGTACTTC; CDR3: CASSAGTAAAYEQYF
D: TRBD1; length: 15; V: TRBV28; J: TRBJ1-6; DNA: TGTGCCAGCAGAAGGGACAGGGGGAATAATTCACCCCTCCACTTT; CDR3: CASRRDRGNNSPLHF
D: TRBD1; length: 14; V: TRBV6-1; J: TRBJ2-5; DNA: TGTGCCACCAGACGAAGCGGGACAGGGGAGACCCAGTACTTC; CDR3: CATRRSGTGETQYF
D: TRBD1; length: 15; V: TRBV6-6; J: TRBJ1-1; DNA: TGTGCCAGCAGACCGGGACAGAGAACGAACACTGAAGCTTTCTTT; CDR3: CASRPGQRTNTEAFF
D: -; length: 14; V: TRBV19; J: TRBJ2-6; DNA: TGTGCCAGCCGGGGATTCGCGGGGGCCAACGTCCTGACTTTC; CDR3: CASRGFAGANVLTF
D: -; length: 17; V: TRBV21-1; J: TRBJ2-3; DNA: TGTGCCAGCAGCAGGAGGGACAGGGGACAGTTCACAGATACGCAGTATTTT; CDR3: CASSRRDRGQFTDTQYF
D: -; length: 13; V: TRBV5-4; J: TRBJ1-1; DNA: TGTGCCAGCAGCTTTTTAGGCGGCACTGAAGCTTTCTTT; CDR3: CASSFLGGTEAFF
D: -; length: 14; V: TRBV19; J: TRBJ2-1; DNA: TGTGCCAGTAGTATATCGCGCCGGGGCAATGAGCAGTTCTTC; CDR3: CASSISRRGNEQFF
D: TRBD2; length: 15; V: TRBV7-3; J: TRBJ2-5; DNA: TGTGCCAGCAGCGTCAGAGGACTAGCCGGCGAGACCCAGTACTTC; CDR3: CASSVRGLAGETQYF
D: -; length: 15; V: TRBV6-1; J: TRBJ2-5; DNA: TGTGCCAGCAGTGAAAATCAGGGCCCCGCGGAGACCCAGTACTTC; CDR3: CASSENQGPAETQYF
D: -; length: 13; V: TRBV28; J: TRBJ2-2; DNA: TGTGCCAGCAGTTTTATCCGGGGCGGGGAGCTGTTTTTT; CDR3: CASSFIRGGELFF
D: TRBD2; length: 18; V: TRBV25-1; J: TRBJ2-7; DNA: TGTGCCAGCAGGTCCGGGACTAGCGGGAGGGCCCTCCAAAGCGAGCAGTACTTC; CDR3: CASRSGTSGRALQSEQYF
D: -; length: 14; V: TRBV7-3; J: TRBJ2-7; DNA: TGTGCCAGCAGCTTAAATCAGGGTCCCTACGAGCAGTACTTC; CDR3: CASSLNQGPYEQYF
D: TRBD1; length: 11; V: TRBV20-1; J: TRBJ2-1; DNA: TGCAGTGGCCGGACAGGGGTTGAGCAGTTCTTC; CDR3: CSGRTGVEQFF
D: -; length: 15; V: TRBV5-5; J: TRBJ2-7; DNA: TGTGCCAGCAGCTTTCGGACAGTGTTGTCCTACGAGCAGTACTTC; CDR3: CASSFRTVLSYEQYF